The sequence of this T cell receptor (beta chain) was determined in a study of shared clonotypes between healthy human individuals. Study at large: Ranging from 18 to 49 in age, donors were two women and a few men.

Germline V lookup: CDR1 LNHNV, CDR2 YYDKDF (reference sequence). This CDR3 comprises 15 residues. V lost 1 base and J lost 7; bases outside the gene matches: 6. Only in-frame clones appear in the TCRdb table, and some are missing; sequencing was by immunoSEQ multiplex PCR. The table shows approximately 440,000 clones, with 77% occurring only once. The unsorted samples took tens of millions of PBMCs to get genomic DNA. Sequenced material: PBMCs. The clonotype was recovered from a woman aged 40 to 49 in good health. Some clones in this sample may be carry-over from other donors' samples. The genes are TRBV15 and TRBJ2-1, with 8 bases fitting TRBD2. The CDR3 protein is CATSRVTGRANEQFF. For the CDR3, the DNA is TGTGCCACCAGCAGAGTTACCGGGAGGGCAAATGAGCAGTTCTTC.